This TCR beta chain was retrieved from a study of cytomegalovirus exposure and HLA in healthy donors. Points from the study as a whole: While the bulk of TCR sequences proved rare, some public TCRs turned up in many donors. The CMV antigen specificity of a few CMV-associated chains was confirmed through in vitro analysis.

In the PCR, 60 Vbeta and 13 Jbeta primers were used. Clones were sequenced by immunoSEQ multiplex PCR, and TCRdb holds only the in-frame ones, with some missing. This sample has fewer than 200,000 clones; 80% to 90% occur once, and the top ten carry 9.5% to 12%. About this clone itself: Its antigen is as yet unknown.

The sequenced sample was PBMCs. This clonotype originated in a man aged 50 to 59 in good health and CMV-seropositive.

In nucleotides, the CDR3 is TGTGCCAGCAGCTTGCCAGCGGGGACAGATACGCAGTATTTT. This translates into CASSLPAGTDTQYF. The chain couples TRBV5-6 to TRBJ2-3; 7 bases match TRBD2. V lost 1 base, J lost 3 bases, and 2 bases stayed unmatched. This CDR3 region has 14 residues. Germline loops: CDR1 SGHDT, CDR2 YYEEEE.